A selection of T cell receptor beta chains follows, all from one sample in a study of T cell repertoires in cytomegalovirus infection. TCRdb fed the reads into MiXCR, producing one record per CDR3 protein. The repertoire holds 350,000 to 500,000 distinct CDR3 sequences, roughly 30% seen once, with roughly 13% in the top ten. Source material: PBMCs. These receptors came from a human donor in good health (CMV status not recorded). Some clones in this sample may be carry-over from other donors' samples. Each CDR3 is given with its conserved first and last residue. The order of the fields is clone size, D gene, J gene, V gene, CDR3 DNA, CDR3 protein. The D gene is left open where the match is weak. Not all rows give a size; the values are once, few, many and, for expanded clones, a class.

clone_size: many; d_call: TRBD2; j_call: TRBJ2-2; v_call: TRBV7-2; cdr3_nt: TGTGCCAGCAGCTTGGGACTAGCTGCGGTATACACCGGGGAGCTGTTTTTT; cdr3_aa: CASSLGLAAVYTGELFF
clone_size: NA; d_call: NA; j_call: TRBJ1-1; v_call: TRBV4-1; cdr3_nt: TGCGCCAGCAGCCCCGGACAGACCGGATCTGAAGCTTTCTTT; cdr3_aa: CASSPGQTGSEAFF
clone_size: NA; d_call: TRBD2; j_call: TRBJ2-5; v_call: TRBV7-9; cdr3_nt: TGTGCCAGCAGCTTACCGACTAGCGGGTCCTATCCGGAGACCCAGTACTTC; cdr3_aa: CASSLPTSGSYPETQYF
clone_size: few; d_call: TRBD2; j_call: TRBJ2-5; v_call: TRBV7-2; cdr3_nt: TGTGCCAGCAGCTTAGAGTCATTCCTAGCGGGAGCCCAAGAGACCCAGTACTTC; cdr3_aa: CASSLESFLAGAQETQYF
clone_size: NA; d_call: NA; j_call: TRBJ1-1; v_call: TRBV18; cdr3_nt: TGTGCCAGCTCACCAGCGAGGGGCCCTGAAGCTTTCTTT; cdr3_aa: CASSPARGPEAFF
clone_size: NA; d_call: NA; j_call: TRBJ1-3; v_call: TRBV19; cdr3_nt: TGTGCCATTAGTATAGCGACGGGGGGAAACACCATATATTTT; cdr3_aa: CAISIATGGNTIYF
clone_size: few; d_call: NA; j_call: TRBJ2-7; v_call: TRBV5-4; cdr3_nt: TGTGCCAGCAGCTTGCAAGCCAGGCCCTACGAGCAGTACTTC; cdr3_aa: CASSLQARPYEQYF
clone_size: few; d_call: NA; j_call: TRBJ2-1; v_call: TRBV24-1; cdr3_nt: TGTGCCACTGGTCGGAGCGTCTCCTACAATGAGCAGTTCTTC; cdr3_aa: CATGRSVSYNEQFF
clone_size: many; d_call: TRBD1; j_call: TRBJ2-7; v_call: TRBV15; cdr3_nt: TGTGCCACCAGTAACGACAGGGGGCCCGAGCAGTACTTC; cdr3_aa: CATSNDRGPEQYF
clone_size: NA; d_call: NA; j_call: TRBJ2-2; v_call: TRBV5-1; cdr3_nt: TGCGCCAGCAGCTTGGGGACCCTCAGGGGGGCGAACACCGGGAAGCTGTTTTTT; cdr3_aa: CASSLGTLRGANTGKLFF
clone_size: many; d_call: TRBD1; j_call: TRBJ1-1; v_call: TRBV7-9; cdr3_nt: TGTGCCAGCAGCCCTACAGGGGGGATTCGTTACACTGAAGCTTTCTTT; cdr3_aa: CASSPTGGIRYTEAFF
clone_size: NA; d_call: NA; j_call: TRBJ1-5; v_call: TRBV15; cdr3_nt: TGTGCCACCAGCAGAGAAGGGGCAGCCAATCAGCCCCAGCATTTT; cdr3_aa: CATSREGAANQPQHF
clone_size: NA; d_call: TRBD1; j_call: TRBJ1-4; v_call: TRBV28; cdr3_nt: TGTGCCAGCAGCCTAGCCGGGACAGGGCAAGAAAAACTGTTTTTT; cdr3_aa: CASSLAGTGQEKLFF
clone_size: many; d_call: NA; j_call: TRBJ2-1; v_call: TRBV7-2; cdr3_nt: TGTGCCAGCAGCTTCAGGGAAATGAGGCAGTTCTTC; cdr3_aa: CASSFREMRQFF
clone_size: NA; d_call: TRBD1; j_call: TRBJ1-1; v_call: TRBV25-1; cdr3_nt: TGTGCCAGCAGGTCCCACCCTGTATCTGGACAGGCGAACACTGAAGCTTTCTTT; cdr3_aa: CASRSHPVSGQANTEAFF
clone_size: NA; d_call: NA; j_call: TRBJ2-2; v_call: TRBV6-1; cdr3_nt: TGTGCCAGCGGACTCGGGACCCCCTGGGGGACCGGGGAGCTGTTTTTT; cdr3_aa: CASGLGTPWGTGELFF
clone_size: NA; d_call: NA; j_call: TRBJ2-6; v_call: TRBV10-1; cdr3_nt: TGCGCCAGCACCCTAAGGCCACCCATCTGCTCTGGGGCCAACGTCCTGACTTTC; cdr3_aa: CASTLRPPICSGANVLTF
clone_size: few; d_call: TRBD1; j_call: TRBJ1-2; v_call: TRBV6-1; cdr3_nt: TGTGCCAGCAGAAGGACAGGGGGGTTCGGCTACACCTTC; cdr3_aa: CASRRTGGFGYTF
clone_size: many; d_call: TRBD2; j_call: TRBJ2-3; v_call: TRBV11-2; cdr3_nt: TGTGCCAGCAGCTTGAGTAGCGGGGGGACGGGCACAGATACGCAGTATTTT; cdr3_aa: CASSLSSGGTGTDTQYF
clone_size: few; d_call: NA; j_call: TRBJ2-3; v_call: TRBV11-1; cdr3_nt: TGTGCCAGCAGCCCACCCTTATCGTTGGATTCGGATACGCAGTATTTT; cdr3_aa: CASSPPLSLDSDTQYF
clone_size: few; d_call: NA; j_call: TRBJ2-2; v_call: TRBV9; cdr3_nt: TGTGCCAGCAAAGGCAGGGTCGCCGGGGAGCTGTTTTTT; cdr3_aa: CASKGRVAGELFF
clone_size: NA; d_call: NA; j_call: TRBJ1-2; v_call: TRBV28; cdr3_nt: TGTGCCAGCAAACCCCCGGGACGGGGCCTTCTGAACCTTTTC; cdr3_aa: CASKPPGRGLLNLF
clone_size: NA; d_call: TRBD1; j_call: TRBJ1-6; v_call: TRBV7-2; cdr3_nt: TGTGCCATCAGACAGGGTCCCGGGGAATCACCCCTCCACTTT; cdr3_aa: CAIRQGPGESPLHF
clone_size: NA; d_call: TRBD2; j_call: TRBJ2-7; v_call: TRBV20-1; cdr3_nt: TGCAGTGCCACACTAGCGGGGAAGTACGAGCAGTACTTC; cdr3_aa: CSATLAGKYEQYF
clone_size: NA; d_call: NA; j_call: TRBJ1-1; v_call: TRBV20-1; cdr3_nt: TGCAGTGCTGCCGGCGGGGGCTCGAACACTGAAGCTTTCTTT; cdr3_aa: CSAAGGGSNTEAFF
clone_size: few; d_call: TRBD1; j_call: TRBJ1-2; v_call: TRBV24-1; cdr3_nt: TGTGCCACCAGTGACCCCGGGACAGGGGATCGCTACACCTTC; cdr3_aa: CATSDPGTGDRYTF
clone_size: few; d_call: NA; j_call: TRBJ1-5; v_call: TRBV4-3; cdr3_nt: TGCGCCAGCAGCCAAGAACTAGGGTTCAATCAGCCCCAGCATTTT; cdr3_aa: CASSQELGFNQPQHF
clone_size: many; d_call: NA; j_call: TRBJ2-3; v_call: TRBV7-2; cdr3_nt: TGTGCCAGCACCCCCGCGGGACCGCAATCCGATACGCAGTATTTT; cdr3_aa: CASTPAGPQSDTQYF
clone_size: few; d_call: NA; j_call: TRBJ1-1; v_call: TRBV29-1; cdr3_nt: TGCAGCGTGTTGAGGGGCTTATCGACTGAAGCTTTCTTT; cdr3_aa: CSVLRGLSTEAFF
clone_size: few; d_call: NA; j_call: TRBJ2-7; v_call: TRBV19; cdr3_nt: TGTGCCAGTATAGGGAATGGCTACGAGCAGTACTTC; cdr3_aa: CASIGNGYEQYF
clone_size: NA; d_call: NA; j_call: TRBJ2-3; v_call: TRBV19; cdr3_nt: TGTGCCAGTAGTCTGGGCCATTTCACAGATACGCAGTATTTT; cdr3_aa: CASSLGHFTDTQYF